This TCR beta chain was recorded in a study of blood T cell repertoires in COVID-19. Study information: Samples came from the United States, Italy and Spain, spanning acute and convalescent COVID-19. From T cells, B-cell-depleted T cells, or PBMCs came the material, which was cDNA or gDNA.

In the study's own analysis: The authors estimated nucleated cell counts from reference gene primer amplification. Assay used: immunoSEQ multiplex PCR; TCRdb lists only in-frame clones, some missing. The D gene and trimming were derived from the DNA, and the V and J assignments and clone size from that table. The sample carries fewer than 300,000 clones, approximately 90% recorded once. The CDR3 totals 16 residues. Germline CDR1 and CDR2: MNHEY and SVGAGI. After removal of 2 bases from V and 6 bases from J, the junction contained 8 bases not matched to a gene. The chain is built from TRBV6-5 and TRBJ1-4; TRBD1 agrees at 8 bases. Sequencing input: peripheral blood. The sequence was collected from a woman aged 40-49 years who had recovered from COVID-19. The CDR3 nucleotides are TGTGCCAGCAGTTACCCCCGACAGGGGAGGGATGAAAAACTGTTTTTT. Translating gives CASSYPRQGRDEKLFF.